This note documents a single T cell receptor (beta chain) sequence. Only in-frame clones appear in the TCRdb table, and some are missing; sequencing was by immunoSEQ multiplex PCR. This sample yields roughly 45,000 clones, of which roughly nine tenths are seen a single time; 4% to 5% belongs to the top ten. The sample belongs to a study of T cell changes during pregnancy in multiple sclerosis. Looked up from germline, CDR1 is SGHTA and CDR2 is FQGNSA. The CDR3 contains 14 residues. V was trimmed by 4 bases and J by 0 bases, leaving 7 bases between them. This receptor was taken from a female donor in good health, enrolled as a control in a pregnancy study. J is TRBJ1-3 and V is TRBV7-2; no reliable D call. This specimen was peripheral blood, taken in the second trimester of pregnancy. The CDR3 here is CASSSQLSGNTIYF. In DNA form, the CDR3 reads TGTGCCAGCAGCTCCCAACTCTCTGGAAACACCATATATTTT.